This T cell receptor (beta chain) was identified during a study of blood T cells in healthy people across ages. On this clonotype itself: Its antigen is not known.

Study observations and caveats: Observed TCR beta diversity per million T cells went down as age went up. This fall followed a roughly linear course with age.

Extraction yielded at least 5.5 micrograms of total RNA per sample. A second 7 to 11 cycle PCR used barcoded and J-beta primers. MiXCR, applied by TCRdb to the 5' RACE reads, yields one record per CDR3 protein. Of more than 500,000 distinct CDR3 sequences in the sample, 25% to 35% are singletons; the top ten hold over 3.5%. These data are also associated with another study on T cells of mothers and their children. That study reports: Each donor was one of three healthy Caucasian mothers or one of their six children. Some 3 million TCR beta reads per child versus over 8.5 million per mother.

Sequencing was done on a sample of blood. The clonotype was recovered from a boy aged 2 to 10 in good health.

The CDR3 bases are TGTGCCAGCATACGGGAGGAATGGGAGACCCAGTACTTC. Translation: CASIREEWETQYF. The chain has TRBV2 and TRBJ2-1, with 7 bases that match TRBD2. TRBJ2-5 matches the DNA end more closely, so the J call is doubtful. Germline lookup yields CDR1 SNHLY and CDR2 FYNNEI. The CDR3 covers 13 residues.